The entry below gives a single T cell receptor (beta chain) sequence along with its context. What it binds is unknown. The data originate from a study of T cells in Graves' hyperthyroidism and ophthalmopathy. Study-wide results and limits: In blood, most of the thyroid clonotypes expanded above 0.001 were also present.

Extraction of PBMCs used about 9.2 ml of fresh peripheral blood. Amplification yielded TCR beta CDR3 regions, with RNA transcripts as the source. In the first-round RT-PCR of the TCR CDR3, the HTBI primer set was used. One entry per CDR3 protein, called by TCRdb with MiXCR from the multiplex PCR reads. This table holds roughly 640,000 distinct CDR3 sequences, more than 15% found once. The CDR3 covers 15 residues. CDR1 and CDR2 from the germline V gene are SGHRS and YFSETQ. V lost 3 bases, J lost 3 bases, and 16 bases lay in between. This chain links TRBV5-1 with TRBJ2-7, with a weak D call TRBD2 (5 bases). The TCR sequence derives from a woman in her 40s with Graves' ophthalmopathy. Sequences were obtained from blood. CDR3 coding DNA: TGCGCCAGCAGCTACGGTTTGGCGGGTAACTACGAGCAGTACTTC. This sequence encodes CASSYGLAGNYEQYF.